This T cell receptor beta chain was identified in a study of cytomegalovirus exposure and HLA in healthy donors. The trim removed 2 bases at V and 6 bases at J, leaving 6 bases unmatched. Germline V CDR1 and CDR2: SEHNR, FQNEAQ (reference sequence). CDR3 length: 15 amino acids. Comments on this clone: Antigen unknown.

Whole-study results and caveats: Analyses of presence and absence presupposed an approximately uniform sequencing depth across donors. In a later analysis, more than 15,000 TCR beta sequences were associated with HLA alleles at 0.05 false discovery rate. Excluded were some V segments that proved indistinguishable, including TRBV6-2 and TRBV6-3.

In the PCR, 60 Vbeta and 13 Jbeta primers were used. Assay used: immunoSEQ multiplex PCR; TCRdb lists only in-frame clones, some missing. The sample yields around 91,000 clones, around 80% seen once. This receptor was obtained from a male donor in good health and CMV-seropositive. Sequenced input: PBMCs. This chain uses TRBV7-9 with TRBJ2-1; 8 nucleotides line up with TRBD2. The CDR3 loop is CASSLIGGAFNEQFF. CDR3 DNA: TGTGCCAGCAGCTTAATCGGGGGGGCATTCAATGAGCAGTTCTTC.